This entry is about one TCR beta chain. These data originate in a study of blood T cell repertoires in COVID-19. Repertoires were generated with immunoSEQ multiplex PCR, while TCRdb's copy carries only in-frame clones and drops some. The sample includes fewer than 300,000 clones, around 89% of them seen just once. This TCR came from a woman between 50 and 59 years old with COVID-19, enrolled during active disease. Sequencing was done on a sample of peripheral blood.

The CDR3: CASSIGTGVGGYTF. For the CDR3, the DNA is TGTGCCAGCAGCATTGGGACAGGGGTTGGTGGCTACACCTTC. The V and J genes are TRBV7-9 and TRBJ1-2, with 10 bases that match TRBD1. The germline V gene encodes CDR1 SEHNR and CDR2 FQNEAQ (reference sequence). With V trimmed by 5 bases and J by 7 bases, 7 bases remained unmatched. The CDR3 has 14 amino acids.